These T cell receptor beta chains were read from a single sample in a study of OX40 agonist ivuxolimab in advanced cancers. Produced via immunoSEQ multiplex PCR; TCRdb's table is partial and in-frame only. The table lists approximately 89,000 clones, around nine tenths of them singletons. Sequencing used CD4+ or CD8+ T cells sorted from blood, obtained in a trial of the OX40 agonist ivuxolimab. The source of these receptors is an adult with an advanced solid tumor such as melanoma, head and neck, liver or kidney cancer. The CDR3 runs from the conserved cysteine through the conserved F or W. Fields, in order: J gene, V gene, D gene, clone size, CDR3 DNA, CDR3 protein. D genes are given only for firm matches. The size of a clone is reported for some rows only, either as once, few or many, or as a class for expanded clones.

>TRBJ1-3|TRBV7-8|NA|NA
TGTGCCAGCAGCTTAGACAGGGACTCTGGAAACACCATATATTTT
CASSLDRDSGNTIYF
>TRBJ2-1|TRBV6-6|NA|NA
TGTGCCAGCATCAACCCACGGGGCAACAATGAGCAGTTCTTC
CASINPRGNNEQFF
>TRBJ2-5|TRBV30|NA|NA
TGTGCCTGGAGTGTAGTACCGGGGAAAGAGACCCAGTACTTC
CAWSVVPGKETQYF
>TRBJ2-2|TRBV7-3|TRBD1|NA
TGTGCCAGCAGCCCGCGACAGGGATCGGGGACCGGGGAGCTGTTTTTT
CASSPRQGSGTGELFF
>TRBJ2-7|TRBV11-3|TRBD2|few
TGTGCCAGCAGCCCGGGACTAGGCTACGAGCAGTACTTC
CASSPGLGYEQYF
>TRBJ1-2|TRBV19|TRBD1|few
TGTGCCAGTAAGCCAGGACAGGGTGGCTATGGCTACACCTTC
CASKPGQGGYGYTF
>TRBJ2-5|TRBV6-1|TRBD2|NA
TGTGCCAGCAACTATGGGGGGGTTTCGGAGACCCAGTACTTC
CASNYGGVSETQYF
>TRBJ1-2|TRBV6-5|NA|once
TGTGCCACACTAGGGCGGAGGTATGGCTACACCTTC
CATLGRRYGYTF
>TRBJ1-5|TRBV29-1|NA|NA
TGCAGCGTTGGTGGAGGGGACGGTCAGCCCCAGCATTTT
CSVGGGDGQPQHF
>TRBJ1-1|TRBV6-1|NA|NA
TGTGCCAGCAGTGCGACTACAGAGAACACTGAAGCTTTCTTT
CASSATTENTEAFF
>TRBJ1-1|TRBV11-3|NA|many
TGTGCCAGCAGCTCACCACGGAACACTGAAGCTTTCTTT
CASSSPRNTEAFF
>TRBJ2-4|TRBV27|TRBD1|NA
TGTGCCAGCAGTCGACGGACAGGACCAACCCTAGCCAAAAACATTCAGTACTTC
CASSRRTGPTLAKNIQYF
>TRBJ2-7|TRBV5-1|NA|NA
TGCGCCAGCAGCTTGGACAGGTCGTTGGGCGAGCAGTACTTC
CASSLDRSLGEQYF
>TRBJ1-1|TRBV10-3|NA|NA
TGTGCCACTAGGGGGGAGAACACTGAAGCTTTCTTT
CATRGENTEAFF
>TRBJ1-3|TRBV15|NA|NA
TGTGCCACCAGCAACCGGGACATTGTGGGAAACACCATATATTTT
CATSNRDIVGNTIYF
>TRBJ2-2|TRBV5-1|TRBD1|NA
TGCGCCAGCAGCTTGGCCTACAGACAGGGGAGTAACACCGGGGAGCTGTTTTTT
CASSLAYRQGSNTGELFF
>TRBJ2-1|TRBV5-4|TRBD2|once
TGTGCCAGCACCCCGGGACTAGCGGGGGCCTACAAGGTTGAGCAGTTCTTC
CASTPGLAGAYKVEQFF
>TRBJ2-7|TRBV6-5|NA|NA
TGTGCCAGCAGTCCAGGAGACAGCACCTACGAGCAGTACTTC
CASSPGDSTYEQYF
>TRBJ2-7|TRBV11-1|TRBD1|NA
TGTGCCAGCAGCTCGGACAGGTCCTCCTACGAGCAGTACTTC
CASSSDRSSYEQYF
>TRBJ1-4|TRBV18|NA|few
TGTGCCAGCTCACCACTTGGATCCGGGACAACTAATGAAAAACTGTTTTTT
CASSPLGSGTTNEKLFF
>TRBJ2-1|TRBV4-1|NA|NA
TGCGCCAGCAGCCAAGCCCAGGGGGGAAGCTCCTACAATGAGCAGTTCTTC
CASSQAQGGSSYNEQFF
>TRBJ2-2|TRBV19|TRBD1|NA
TGTGCCAGTAGTAGAGGGGGCGGCACCGGGGAGCTGTTTTTT
CASSRGGGTGELFF
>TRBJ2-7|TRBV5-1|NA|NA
TGCGCCAGCAGCTTGGCCTTCACAGGTAATCTCTACGAGCAGTACTTC
CASSLAFTGNLYEQYF
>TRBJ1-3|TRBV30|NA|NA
TGTGCCTGGAGCCCCCTCGGAGCCACCATATATTTT
CAWSPLGATIYF
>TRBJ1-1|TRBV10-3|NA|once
TGTGCCATCAGTGAGACTGGACAGTTCACTGAAGCTTTCTTT
CAISETGQFTEAFF
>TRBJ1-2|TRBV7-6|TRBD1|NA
TGTGCCAGCAGCATGGGACAGGTCGATGGCTACACCTTC
CASSMGQVDGYTF
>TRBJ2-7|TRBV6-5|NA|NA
TGTGCCAGCAAGCCTCACGGGGGAGAGCAGTACTTC
CASKPHGGEQYF